The present T cell receptor beta chain was sequenced within a study of human T cells and chemical hapten exposure. Study results and caveats: With DPC sensitization, TCRs exceeding 1 in 1000 frequency showed no change. Expanded TCRs clustered into significantly more large CDR3 similarity groups than controls, the analysis revealed.

As for this clonotype: Its specificity is unknown.

The library labeled individual cDNA molecules by adding unique molecular identifiers to them. TCRdb used MiXCR to reprocess the RACE reads, holding one entry per CDR3 protein. The top ten hold 3.5% to 4.5% of the sample, which has just over 80,000 distinct CDR3 sequences, 9.5% to 12% seen once. Noted time point: patch test 1, 2 weeks after DPC sensitization. This sample's treatment: therapeutic diphenylcyclopropenone sensitization with weekly scalp DPC. The origin of this receptor is a woman aged 50 to 65 with alopecia areata. Some clones in this sample may be carry-over from other donors' samples. The sequenced sample was whole blood, obtained in connection with sensitization to the hapten diphenylcyclopropenone (DPC).

CDR3 coding DNA: TGTGCCAGCATTTCGGTAGGGGGCTTGGAGCCCCAGCATTTT. Protein: CASISVGGLEPQHF. The chain combines TRBV28 with TRBJ1-5, with 7 bases that match TRBD1. The V gene end was trimmed by 7 bases and the J gene end by 8 bases; junction bases not matched to a gene: 11. The V gene's germline CDR1 is MDHEN and CDR2 SYDVKM. The length of the CDR3 is 14 residues.